A single TCR beta chain is shown here with its context. Followed longitudinally, the Seattle patients had been enrolled during active infection. Per the study methods: Amplifying reference gene primers gave estimates of nucleated cell counts. Profiled with immunoSEQ multiplex PCR; TCRdb holds only in-frame clones, not every one. D and trimming were read from the DNA, whereas the V and J calls and clone size are those reported in that table. This table holds more than 300,000 clones, around 87% found once. This specimen comes from a study of blood T cell repertoires in COVID-19. Study background: Sites in the United States, Italy and Spain provided acute and convalescent COVID-19 samples.

Trimming removed 0 bases from V and 4 bases from J, with 9 bases in between. CDR3 size: 14 residues. CDR1 is GTSNPN, CDR2 SVGIG, per germline (reference sequence). Specimen: peripheral blood. This clonotype was sampled from a woman aged 30 to 39 with COVID-19, enrolled during active disease. V gene TRBV30 combines with J gene TRBJ1-4; D is undetermined. The CDR3 region is CAWSVLGNNEKLFF. CDR3 in DNA: TGTGCCTGGAGTGTACTAGGGAATAATGAAAAACTGTTTTTT.